Presented here are 10 T cell receptor beta chains from one specimen sequenced in a study of blood T cell repertoires in COVID-19 (dated by TCRdb to the early 2020s). The receptor library was made with the immunoSEQ multiplex PCR assay. TCRdb took this table from immuneACCESS and kept in-frame rearrangements with V and J called. Such tables lack part of the clones; where checked against another copy, unresolved V genes explain under half of the gap, and the rest is unexplained. The sample profile shows around 200,000 clones; 88% of them were found once. The biggest ten clones account for around 1.6% of the sample. The specimen was peripheral blood. The receptors were gathered from a man aged 18 to 29 with active or convalescent COVID-19.

The CDR3 is CASSKLAGDLTSTDTQYF. CDR3 bases: TGTGCCAGCAGCAAGCTAGCGGGAGACCTCACTAGCACAGATACGCAGTATTTT. V and J are TRBV11-2 and TRBJ2-3; 10 positions match TRBD2. Germline assignment: CDR1 SGHAT and CDR2 FQNNGV. The CDR3 runs to 18 residues. The V and J ends lost 5 bases and 0 bases, in that order; junction bases with no gene match: 11.

The chain carries TRBV7-2 and TRBJ2-1; 11 bases match TRBD1. Germline CDR1 is SGHTA and CDR2 is FQGNSA. There are 15 residues in the CDR3. Trimming at V came to 6 bases and at J to 7 bases, leaving 8 bases not matched to a gene. CDR3 DNA sequence: TGTGCCAGCAGACTCGGACAGGGGGCCACAAATGAGCAGTTCTTC. Its translation is CASRLGQGATNEQFF.

This sequence joins TRBV4-1 and TRBJ2-5, with D perhaps matching TRBD2 (5 bases). Germline V CDR1 and CDR2: MGHRA, YSYEKL. CDR3 length: 15 residues. Trimming removed 0 bases from V and 6 bases from J, with 14 bases in between. The CDR3 loop reads CASSQDRRGPQTQYF. The CDR3 DNA sequence: TGCGCCAGCAGCCAAGATAGGCGAGGGCCTCAGACCCAGTACTTC.

This clone was counted a single time. V and J are TRBV19 and TRBJ2-7; no clear D gene. The CDR3 covers 17 residues. Germline loops: CDR1 LNHDA, CDR2 SQIVND (reference sequence). V lost 5 bases to trimming and J lost 3 bases, with 23 bases between them. The CDR3 sequence: CASSPQIRGEALYEQYF. CDR3 nucleotide sequence: TGTGCCAGTAGTCCCCAGATTCGCGGAGAGGCCCTCTACGAGCAGTACTTC.

The V call is TRBV11-2, the J call TRBJ1-5, with 10 bases lining up with TRBD1. Looked up from germline, CDR1 is SGHAT and CDR2 is FQNNGV. The V segment lost 5 bases and the J segment 6 bases; nucleotides outside the gene matches: 7. The CDR3 covers 15 residues. This CDR3 is CASSRGTGVGQPQHF. The CDR3, as DNA: TGTGCCAGCAGCAGAGGGACAGGGGTAGGTCAGCCCCAGCATTTT.

This sequence joins TRBV19 and TRBJ1-3; a possible D gene is TRBD1 (6 bases). The CDR3 is 16 amino acids. V dropped 5 bases and J dropped 0 bases, with 14 bases sitting between them. The germline CDR1 and CDR2 sequences are LNHDA and SQIVND (reference sequence). CDR3 DNA sequence: TGTGCCAGTAGTGACCTACGGGACAACTCTGGAAACACCATATATTTT. Its translation: CASSDLRDNSGNTIYF.

The chain employs TRBV3-1 (or the pseudogene TRBV3-2) and TRBJ2-2, with 10 bases fitting TRBD2. CDR1 and CDR2 from the germline V gene are LGHDT and YNNKEL (reference sequence). The CDR3 totals 16 residues. J lost 2 bases, V lost 3 bases, and 3 bases had no gene match. CDR3 coding DNA: TGTGCCAGCAGCCAGGTAGCGGGAGGAAACACCGGGGAGCTGTTTTTT. As protein: CASSQVAGGNTGELFF.

The V call is TRBV7-6, the J call TRBJ2-3; D perhaps matches TRBD1 (6 bases). V was trimmed by 0 bases and J by 4 bases, leaving 14 bases between them. Germline CDR1 is SGHVS and CDR2 is FNYEAQ. This CDR3 contains 16 residues. The CDR3, as DNA: TGTGCCAGCAGCTTAGCGACCGTTAAGGGGGCAGATACGCAGTATTTT. Its protein product is CASSLATVKGADTQYF.

V and J are TRBV18 and TRBJ1-6; D uncertain. CDR3 length: 14 residues. Between the trimmed V and J ends, which lost 3 bases and 7 bases, there was a span of 10 bases. Looked up from germline, CDR1 is KGHSH and CDR2 is LQKENI. CDR3 loop: CASSPGPGNSPLHF. In DNA, the CDR3 is TGTGCCAGCTCACCCGGCCCGGGGAATTCACCCCTCCACTTT. Complete variable domain (other parts from reference TRBV18 and TRBJ1-6): NAGVMQNPRHLVRRRGQEARLRCSPMKGHSHVYWYRQLPEEGLKFMVYLQKENIIDESGMPKERFSAEFPKEGPSILRIQQVVRGDSAAYFCASSPGPGNSPLHFGNGTRLTVT.

The V and J genes are TRBV5-1 and TRBJ2-6, with a tentative D call TRBD1 (6 bases). This CDR3 has 16 residues. V lost 2 bases and J lost 0, with 9 bases in between. Germline-derived CDR1 and CDR2 are SGHRS and YFSETQ. CDR3 DNA sequence: TGCGCCAGCAGCTTTACAGGGTTCTCTGGGGCCAACGTCCTGACTTTC. Amino acids: CASSFTGFSGANVLTF.